This is a list of T cell receptor beta chains from one sample in a study of blood T cell repertoires in COVID-19. Sequencing was performed with immunoSEQ multiplex PCR; in TCRdb, only in-frame clones are kept and a portion is missing. The sample includes about 170,000 clones, roughly nine tenths of them seen just once. Material for sequencing was peripheral blood. The receptors were sampled from a woman aged 60 to 75 with COVID-19, enrolled during active disease. Both conserved end residues are part of each CDR3. Each record gives: J gene, V gene, D gene, clone size, CDR3 DNA, CDR3 protein. A D gene is named only where the DNA matches it firmly. Clone size is not always given. Where it is, it says once, few, many or a class for expanded clones.

>TRBJ1-2|TRBV30|NA|NA
TGTGCCTGGAGCAGGTCGAGATTCGATGGCTACACCTTC
CAWSRSRFDGYTF
>TRBJ2-7|TRBV7-2|TRBD2|NA
TGTGCCAGCAGCTTAGAAGGCGGGAGGCCATCCTACGAGCAGTACTTC
CASSLEGGRPSYEQYF
>TRBJ2-7|TRBV9|TRBD2|NA
TGTGCCAGCTCTAATGGACTAGCGGGAGGTTACGAGCAGTACTTC
CASSNGLAGGYEQYF
>TRBJ1-4|TRBV27|TRBD1|few
TGTGCCAGCAGTTCACAGGGGGCGGATGAAAAACTGTTTTTT
CASSSQGADEKLFF
>TRBJ1-2|TRBV19|NA|NA
TGTGCCAGTACGGCCCCGGGAGGCTACACCTTC
CASTAPGGYTF
>TRBJ1-5|TRBV28|TRBD1|NA
TGTGCCAGCAGGATACAGGGGAAGCCCCAGCATTTT
CASRIQGKPQHF
>TRBJ1-1|TRBV7-2|TRBD1|NA
TGTGCCAGCAGCCCGAAACGGACAGGAAGGAACACTGAAGCTTTCTTT
CASSPKRTGRNTEAFF
>TRBJ1-5|TRBV5-1|TRBD1|few
TGCGCCAGCAGCTTGGGGACAGGGGAGCGCCAGCCCCAGCATTTT
CASSLGTGERQPQHF
>TRBJ2-7|TRBV6-5|NA|NA
TGTGCCAGCAGTTCCAGGGGGGACGAGCAGTACTTC
CASSSRGDEQYF
>TRBJ1-2|TRBV18|TRBD1|NA
TGTGCCAGCTCACCCCCATGGACAGGGGGATCAGCTAACTATGGCTACACCTTC
CASSPPWTGGSANYGYTF
>TRBJ2-1|TRBV30|NA|NA
TGTGCCTGGAACCACGGGGAGCAGTTCTTC
CAWNHGEQFF
>TRBJ2-5|TRBV7-9|TRBD2|few
TGTGCCAGCAGCTTACTAGCGGGAGAGACCCAGTACTTC
CASSLLAGETQYF
>TRBJ2-7|TRBV7-6|TRBD2|NA
TGTGCCAGCAGCCTCTCCCCTAGCGGGAGTGAGGGGGAGCAGTACTTC
CASSLSPSGSEGEQYF
>TRBJ2-3|TRBV6-6|NA|NA
TGTGCCAGCATCAGAAGCGGTCTTACAGCAGATACGCAGTATTTT
CASIRSGLTADTQYF
>TRBJ2-1|TRBV11-3|TRBD1|NA
TGTGCCAGCAGCACTGGACAGGGAACCTACAATGAGCAGTTCTTC
CASSTGQGTYNEQFF
>TRBJ2-5|TRBV3-1/TRBV3-2|NA|NA
TGTGCCAGCAGCCCCGCCGACAGGCTCGGGGAGACCCAGTACTTC
CASSPADRLGETQYF
>TRBJ2-1|TRBV2|TRBD2|NA
TGTGCCAGCAGGGGCGGGAGGTACAATGAGCAGTTCTTC
CASRGGRYNEQFF
>TRBJ1-3|TRBV20-1|NA|NA
TGCAGTGCTAGTTTAGGAAACACCATATATTTT
CSASLGNTIYF
>TRBJ1-2|TRBV5-1|TRBD1|NA
TGCGCCAGCAGCTTGGTCGGACAGGGGATGAAGGACTATGGCTACACCTTC
CASSLVGQGMKDYGYTF
>TRBJ2-1|TRBV3-1/TRBV3-2|TRBD2|NA
TGTGCCAGCAGCAAACTAGCGGGAGGGGGTGAGCAGTTCTTC
CASSKLAGGGEQFF
>TRBJ2-3|TRBV3-1/TRBV3-2|TRBD2|NA
TGTGCCAGCAGCCACGGATTACCGGGACTAGCGGGAGGGCCTCCAGATACGCAGTATTTT
CASSHGLPGLAGGPPDTQYF
>TRBJ2-7|TRBV4-3|NA|NA
TGCGCCAGCAGCCAAGATAAGGGGGTCTACGAGCAGTACTTC
CASSQDKGVYEQYF